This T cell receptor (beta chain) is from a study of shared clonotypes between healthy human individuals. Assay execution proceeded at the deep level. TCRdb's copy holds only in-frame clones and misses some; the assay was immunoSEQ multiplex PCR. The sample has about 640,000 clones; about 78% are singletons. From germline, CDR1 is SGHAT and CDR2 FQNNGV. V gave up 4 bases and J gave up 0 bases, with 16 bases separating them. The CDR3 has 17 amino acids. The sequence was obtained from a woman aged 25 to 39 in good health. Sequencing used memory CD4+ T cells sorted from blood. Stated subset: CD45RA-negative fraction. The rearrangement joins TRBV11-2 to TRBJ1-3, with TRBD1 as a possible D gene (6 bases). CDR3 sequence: CASSSGKGHLSGNTIYF. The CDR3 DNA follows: TGTGCCAGCAGCTCAGGAAAGGGACACCTCTCTGGAAACACCATATATTTT.